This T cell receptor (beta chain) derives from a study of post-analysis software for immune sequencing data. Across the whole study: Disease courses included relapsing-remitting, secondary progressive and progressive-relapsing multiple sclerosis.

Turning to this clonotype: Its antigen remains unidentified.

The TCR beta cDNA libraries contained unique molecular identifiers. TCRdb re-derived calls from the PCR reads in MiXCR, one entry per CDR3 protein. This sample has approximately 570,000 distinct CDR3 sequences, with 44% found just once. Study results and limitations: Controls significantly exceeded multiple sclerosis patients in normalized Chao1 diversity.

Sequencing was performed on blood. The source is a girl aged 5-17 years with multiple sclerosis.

The CDR3 protein is CASSLSPGQSEQYF. The DNA for the CDR3 is TGTGCCAGCAGTTTATCCCCGGGACAGAGCGAGCAGTACTTC. The V call is TRBV28, the J call TRBJ2-7, with 7 bases that match TRBD1. The junction had 6 bases not matched to a gene; V was cut back by 1 base and J by 6 bases. CDR3 length: 14 amino acids. From germline, CDR1 is MDHEN and CDR2 SYDVKM.